The subject of this entry is one TCR beta chain. The table came from immunoSEQ multiplex PCR; TCRdb's copy has only in-frame clones and leaves some out. This table has tens of thousands of clones, roughly nine tenths appearing once. These data belong to a study of OX40 agonist ivuxolimab in advanced cancers. The germline V gene encodes CDR1 SGHVS and CDR2 FQNEAQ. The CDR3 extends over 13 amino acids. The V end lost 0 bases, the J end lost 6 bases, and 8 bases lay between the germline ends. The sample was CD4+ or CD8+ T cells sorted from blood, taken in a trial of the OX40 agonist ivuxolimab. The source is an adult with an advanced solid tumor such as melanoma, head and neck, liver or kidney cancer. This chain links TRBV7-8 with TRBJ1-2; D unresolved. The CDR3 protein is CASSLARRDGYTF. The CDR3 bases are TGTGCCAGCAGCTTAGCGAGGCGGGATGGCTACACCTTC.